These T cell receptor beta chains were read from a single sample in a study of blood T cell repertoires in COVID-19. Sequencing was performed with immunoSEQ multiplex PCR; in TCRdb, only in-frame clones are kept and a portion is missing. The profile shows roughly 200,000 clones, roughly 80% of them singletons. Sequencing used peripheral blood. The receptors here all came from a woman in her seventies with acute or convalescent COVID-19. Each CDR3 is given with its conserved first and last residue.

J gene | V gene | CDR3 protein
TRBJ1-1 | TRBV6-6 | CASSGPGTANTEAFF
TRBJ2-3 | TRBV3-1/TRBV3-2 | CASSRLGLATDTQYF
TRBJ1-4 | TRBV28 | CASSLGQGLKLFF
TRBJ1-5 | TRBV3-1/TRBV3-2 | CASSPTGDSNQPQHF
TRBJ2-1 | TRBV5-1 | CASSWTLGGYNEQFF
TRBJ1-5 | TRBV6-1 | CASSEVQGPNQPQHF
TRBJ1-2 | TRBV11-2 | CASLPSQAAYGYTF
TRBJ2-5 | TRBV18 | CASSPSGRETQYF
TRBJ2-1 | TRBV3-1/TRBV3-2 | CASSQDGAGGNEQFF
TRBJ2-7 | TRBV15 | CATSSGLAGREQYF
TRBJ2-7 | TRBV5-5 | CASSLQRERDEQYF
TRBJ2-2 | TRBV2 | CASTKPSGGTGELFF